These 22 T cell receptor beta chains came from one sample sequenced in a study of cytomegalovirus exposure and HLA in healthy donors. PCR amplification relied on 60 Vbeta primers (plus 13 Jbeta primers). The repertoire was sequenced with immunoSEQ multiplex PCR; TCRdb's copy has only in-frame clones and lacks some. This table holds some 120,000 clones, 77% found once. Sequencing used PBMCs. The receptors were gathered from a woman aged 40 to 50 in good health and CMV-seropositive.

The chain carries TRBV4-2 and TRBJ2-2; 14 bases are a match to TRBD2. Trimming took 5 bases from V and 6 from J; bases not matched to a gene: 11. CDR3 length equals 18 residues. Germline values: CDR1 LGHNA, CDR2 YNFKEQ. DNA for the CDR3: TGTGCCAGCAGCTCCGGGACTAGCGGGAGAAATGCTCCCGGGGAGCTGTTTTTT. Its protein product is CASSSGTSGRNAPGELFF.

This CDR3 reads CASSRLAGGSYEQYF. Here the CDR3 DNA reads TGTGCCAGCAGCCGTCTAGCGGGAGGATCCTACGAGCAGTACTTC. V and J are TRBV5-5 and TRBJ2-7; 11 bases line up with TRBD2. This CDR3 has 15 amino acids. The V segment lost 4 bases and the J segment 1 base; nucleotides outside the gene matches: 4. Germline-derived CDR1 and CDR2 are SGHKS and YYEKEE (reference sequence).

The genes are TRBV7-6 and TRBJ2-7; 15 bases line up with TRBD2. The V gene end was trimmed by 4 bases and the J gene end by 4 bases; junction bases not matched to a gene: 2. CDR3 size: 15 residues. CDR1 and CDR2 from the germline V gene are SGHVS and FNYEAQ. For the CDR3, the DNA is TGTGCCAGCAGCTCCGGGACTAGCGGGAGGTACGAGCAGTACTTC. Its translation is CASSSGTSGRYEQYF.

The CDR3 region is CATIIGGVGGYTF. CDR3 in DNA: TGTGCCACCATCATTGGGGGGGTCGGGGGCTACACCTTC. The rearrangement joins TRBV28 to TRBJ1-2, with a tentative D call TRBD1 (5 bases). V lost 10 bases and J lost 8, with 20 bases in between. The germline gives CDR1 MDHEN, CDR2 SYDVKM. CDR3 size: 13 residues.

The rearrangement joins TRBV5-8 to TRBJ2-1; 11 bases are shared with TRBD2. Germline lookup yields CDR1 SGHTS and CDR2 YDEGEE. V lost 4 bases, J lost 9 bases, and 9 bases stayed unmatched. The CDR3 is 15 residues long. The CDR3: CASSRRLAGRVEQFF. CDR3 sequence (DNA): TGTGCCAGCAGCCGTCGACTAGCGGGAAGAGTTGAGCAGTTCTTC.

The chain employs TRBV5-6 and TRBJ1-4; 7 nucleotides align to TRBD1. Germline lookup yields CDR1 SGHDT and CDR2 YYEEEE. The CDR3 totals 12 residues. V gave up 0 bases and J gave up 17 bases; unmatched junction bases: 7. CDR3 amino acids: CASSLGVGQLFF. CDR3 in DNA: TGTGCCAGCAGCTTGGGTGTGGGACAGCTTTTTTTT.

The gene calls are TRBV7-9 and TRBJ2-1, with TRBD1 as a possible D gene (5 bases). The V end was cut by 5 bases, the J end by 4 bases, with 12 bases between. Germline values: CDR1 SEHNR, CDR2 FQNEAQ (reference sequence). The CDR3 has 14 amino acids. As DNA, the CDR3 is TGTGCCAGCAGCCCGCAGGGTACTTACAATGAGCAGTTCTTC. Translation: CASSPQGTYNEQFF.

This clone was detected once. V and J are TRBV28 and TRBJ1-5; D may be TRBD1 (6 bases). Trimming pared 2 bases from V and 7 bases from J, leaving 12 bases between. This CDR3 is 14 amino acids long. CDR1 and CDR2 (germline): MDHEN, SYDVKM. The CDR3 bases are TGTGCCAGCAGTTTAGGGGCAGGGGACCAGCCCCAGCATTTT. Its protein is CASSLGAGDQPQHF.

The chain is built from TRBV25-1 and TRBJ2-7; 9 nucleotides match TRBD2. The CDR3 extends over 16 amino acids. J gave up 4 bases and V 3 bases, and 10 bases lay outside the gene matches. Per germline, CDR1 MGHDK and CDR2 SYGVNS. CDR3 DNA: TGTGCCAGCAGTGATTCGGGCGGGAGGGCCGTATACGAGCAGTACTTC. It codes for CASSDSGGRAVYEQYF.

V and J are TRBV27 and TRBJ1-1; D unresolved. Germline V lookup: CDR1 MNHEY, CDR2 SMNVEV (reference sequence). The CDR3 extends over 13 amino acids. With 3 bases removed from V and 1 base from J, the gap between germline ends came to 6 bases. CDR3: CASSFYSNTEAFF. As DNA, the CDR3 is TGTGCCAGCAGTTTCTACTCGAACACTGAAGCTTTCTTT.

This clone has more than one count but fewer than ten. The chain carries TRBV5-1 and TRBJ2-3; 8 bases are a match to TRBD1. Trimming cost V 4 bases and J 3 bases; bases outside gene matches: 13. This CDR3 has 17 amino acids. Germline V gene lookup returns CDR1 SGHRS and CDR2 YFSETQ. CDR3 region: CASSIGQGGIGTDTQYF. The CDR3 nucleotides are TGCGCCAGCAGCATAGGACAGGGAGGTATAGGGACAGATACGCAGTATTTT.

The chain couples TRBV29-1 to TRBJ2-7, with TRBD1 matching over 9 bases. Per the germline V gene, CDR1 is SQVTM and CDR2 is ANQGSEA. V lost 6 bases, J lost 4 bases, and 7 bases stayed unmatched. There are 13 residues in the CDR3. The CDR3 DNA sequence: TGCAGCGTCGGACAGGGGTTTGAGTACGAGCAGTACTTC. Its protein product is CSVGQGFEYEQYF.

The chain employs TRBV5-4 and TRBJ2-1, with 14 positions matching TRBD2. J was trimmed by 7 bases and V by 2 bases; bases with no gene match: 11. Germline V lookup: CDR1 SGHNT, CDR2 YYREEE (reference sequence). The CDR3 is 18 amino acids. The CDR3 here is CASSFGLAGGTAGNEQFF. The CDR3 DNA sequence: TGTGCCAGCAGCTTTGGACTAGCGGGGGGTACAGCGGGGAATGAGCAGTTCTTC.

CDR3 amino acids: CAWNPTGRTYEQYF. For the CDR3, the DNA is TGTGCCTGGAATCCTACAGGGAGAACCTACGAGCAGTACTTC. The chain links TRBV30 to TRBJ2-7; a weak D match, TRBD1 (6 bases). Germline assignment: CDR1 GTSNPN and CDR2 SVGIG (reference sequence). The CDR3 has 14 amino acids. Trimming took off 4 bases at V and 2 bases at J, with 15 bases between the two ends.

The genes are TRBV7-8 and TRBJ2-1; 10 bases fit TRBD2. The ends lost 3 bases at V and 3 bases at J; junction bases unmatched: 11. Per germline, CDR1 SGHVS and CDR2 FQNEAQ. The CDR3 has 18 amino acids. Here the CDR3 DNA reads TGTGCCAGCAGCTTTAGGGGACTAGCGCCAGGGGTCTACAATGAGCAGTTCTTC. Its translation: CASSFRGLAPGVYNEQFF.

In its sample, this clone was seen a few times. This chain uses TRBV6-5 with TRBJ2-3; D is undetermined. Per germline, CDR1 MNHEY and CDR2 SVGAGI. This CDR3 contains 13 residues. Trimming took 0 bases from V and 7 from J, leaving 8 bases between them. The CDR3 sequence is CASSYSGSNTQYF. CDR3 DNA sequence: TGTGCCAGCAGTTACTCGGGCAGCAATACGCAGTATTTT.

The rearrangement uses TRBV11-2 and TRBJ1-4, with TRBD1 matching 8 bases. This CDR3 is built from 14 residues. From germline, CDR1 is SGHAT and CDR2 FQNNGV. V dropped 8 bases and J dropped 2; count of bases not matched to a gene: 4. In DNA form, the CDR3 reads TGTGCCAGCCGACAGGGGAATACTAATGAAAAACTGTTTTTT. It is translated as CASRQGNTNEKLFF.

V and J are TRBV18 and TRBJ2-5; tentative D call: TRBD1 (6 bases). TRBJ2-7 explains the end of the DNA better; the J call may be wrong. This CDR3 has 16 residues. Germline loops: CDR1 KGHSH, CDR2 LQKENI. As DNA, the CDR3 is TGTGCCAGCTCACCATTATCGGGACCAGGGACATACGAGCAGTACTTC. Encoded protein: CASSPLSGPGTYEQYF.

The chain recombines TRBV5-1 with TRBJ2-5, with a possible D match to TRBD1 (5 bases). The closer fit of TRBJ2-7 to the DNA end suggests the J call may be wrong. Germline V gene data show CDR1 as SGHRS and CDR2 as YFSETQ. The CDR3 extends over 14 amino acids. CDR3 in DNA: TGCGCCAGCAGCTTGCAGGGTACTCCCTACGAGCAGTACTTC. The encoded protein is CASSLQGTPYEQYF.

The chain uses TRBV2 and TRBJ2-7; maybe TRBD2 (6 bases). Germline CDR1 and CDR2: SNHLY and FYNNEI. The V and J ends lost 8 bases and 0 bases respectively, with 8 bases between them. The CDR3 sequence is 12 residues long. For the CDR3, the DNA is TGTGCCAGCCGGGAGAGCTCCTACGAGCAGTACTTC. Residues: CASRESSYEQYF. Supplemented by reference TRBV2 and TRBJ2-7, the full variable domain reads EPEVTQTPSHQVTQMGQEVILRCVPISNHLYFYWYRQILGQKVEFLVSFYNNEISEKSEIFDDQFSVERPDGSNFTLKIRSTKLEDSAMYFCASRESSYEQYFGPGTRLTVT.

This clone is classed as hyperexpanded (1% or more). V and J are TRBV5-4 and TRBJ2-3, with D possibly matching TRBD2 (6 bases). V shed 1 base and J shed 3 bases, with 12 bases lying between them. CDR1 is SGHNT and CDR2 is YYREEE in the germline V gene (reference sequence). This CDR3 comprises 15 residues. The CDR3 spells CASSLSGVMTDTQYF. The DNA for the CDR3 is TGTGCCAGCAGCTTGTCGGGAGTAATGACAGATACGCAGTATTTT.

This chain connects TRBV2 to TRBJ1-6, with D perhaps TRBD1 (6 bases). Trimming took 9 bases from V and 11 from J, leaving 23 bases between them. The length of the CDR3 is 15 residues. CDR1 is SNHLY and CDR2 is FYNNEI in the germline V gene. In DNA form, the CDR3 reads TGTGCCAGTTTGAACAGGGCCCTTCAGGGGACACCCCTCCACTTT. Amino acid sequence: CASLNRALQGTPLHF.